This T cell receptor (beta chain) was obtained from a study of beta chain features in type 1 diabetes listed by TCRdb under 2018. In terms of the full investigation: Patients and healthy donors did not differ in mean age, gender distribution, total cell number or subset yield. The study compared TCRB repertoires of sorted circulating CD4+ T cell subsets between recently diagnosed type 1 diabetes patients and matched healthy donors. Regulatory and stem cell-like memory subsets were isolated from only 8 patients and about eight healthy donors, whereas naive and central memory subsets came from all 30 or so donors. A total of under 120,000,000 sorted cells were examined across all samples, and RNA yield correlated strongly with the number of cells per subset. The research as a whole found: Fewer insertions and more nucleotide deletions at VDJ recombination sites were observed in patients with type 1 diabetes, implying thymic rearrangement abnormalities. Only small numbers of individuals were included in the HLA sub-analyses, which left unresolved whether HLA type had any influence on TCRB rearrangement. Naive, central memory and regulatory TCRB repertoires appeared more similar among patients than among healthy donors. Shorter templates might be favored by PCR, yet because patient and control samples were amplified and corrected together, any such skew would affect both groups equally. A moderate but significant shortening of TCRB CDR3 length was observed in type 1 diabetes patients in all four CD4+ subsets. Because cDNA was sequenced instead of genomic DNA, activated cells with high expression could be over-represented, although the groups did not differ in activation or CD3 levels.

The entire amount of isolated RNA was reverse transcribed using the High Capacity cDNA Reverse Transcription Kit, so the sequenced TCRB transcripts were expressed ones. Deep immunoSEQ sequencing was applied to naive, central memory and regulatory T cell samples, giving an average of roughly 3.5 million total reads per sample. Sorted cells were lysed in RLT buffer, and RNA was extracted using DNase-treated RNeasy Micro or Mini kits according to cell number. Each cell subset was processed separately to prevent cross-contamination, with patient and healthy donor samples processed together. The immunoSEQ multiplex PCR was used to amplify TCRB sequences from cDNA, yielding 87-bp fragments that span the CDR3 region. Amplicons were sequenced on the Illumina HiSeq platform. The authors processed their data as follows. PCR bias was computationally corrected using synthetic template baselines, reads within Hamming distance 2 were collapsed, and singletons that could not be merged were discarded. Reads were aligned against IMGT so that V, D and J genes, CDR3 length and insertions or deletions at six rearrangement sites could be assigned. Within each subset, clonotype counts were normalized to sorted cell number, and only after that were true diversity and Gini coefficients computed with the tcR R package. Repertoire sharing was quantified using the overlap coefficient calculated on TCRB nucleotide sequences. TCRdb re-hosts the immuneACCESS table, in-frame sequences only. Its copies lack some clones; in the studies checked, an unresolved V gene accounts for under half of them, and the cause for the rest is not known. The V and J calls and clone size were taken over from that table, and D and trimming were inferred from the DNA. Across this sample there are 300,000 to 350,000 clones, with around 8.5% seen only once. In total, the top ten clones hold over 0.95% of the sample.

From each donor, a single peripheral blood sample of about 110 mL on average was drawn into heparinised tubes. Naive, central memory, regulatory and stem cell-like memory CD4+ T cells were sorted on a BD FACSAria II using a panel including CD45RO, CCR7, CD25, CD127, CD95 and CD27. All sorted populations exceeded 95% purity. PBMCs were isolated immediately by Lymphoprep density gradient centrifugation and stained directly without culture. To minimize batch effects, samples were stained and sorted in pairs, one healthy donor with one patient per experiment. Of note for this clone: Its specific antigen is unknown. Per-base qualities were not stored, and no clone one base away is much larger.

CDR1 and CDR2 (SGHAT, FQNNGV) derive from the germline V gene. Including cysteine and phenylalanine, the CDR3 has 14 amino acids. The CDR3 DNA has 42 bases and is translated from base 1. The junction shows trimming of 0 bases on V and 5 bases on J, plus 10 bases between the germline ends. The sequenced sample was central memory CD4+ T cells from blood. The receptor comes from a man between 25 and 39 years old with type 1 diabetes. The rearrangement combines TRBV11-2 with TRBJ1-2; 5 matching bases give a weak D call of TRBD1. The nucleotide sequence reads TGTGCCAGCAGCTTAGATGGGGCAGGTTATGGCTACACCTTC. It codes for CASSLDGAGYGYTF.